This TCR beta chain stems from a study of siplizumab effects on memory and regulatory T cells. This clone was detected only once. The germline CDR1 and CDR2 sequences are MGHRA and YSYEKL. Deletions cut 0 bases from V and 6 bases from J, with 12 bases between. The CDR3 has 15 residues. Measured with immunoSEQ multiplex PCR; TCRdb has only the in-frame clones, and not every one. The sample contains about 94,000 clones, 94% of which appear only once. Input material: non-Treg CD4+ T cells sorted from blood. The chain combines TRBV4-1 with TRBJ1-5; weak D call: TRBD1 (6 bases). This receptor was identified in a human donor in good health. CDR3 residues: CASSQDRGGGQPQHF. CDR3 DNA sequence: TGCGCCAGCAGCCAAGATCGGGGAGGGGGTCAGCCCCAGCATTTT.